Shown below are 13 T cell receptor beta chains from a single sample sequenced in a study of shared clonotypes between healthy human individuals. Method: immunoSEQ multiplex PCR; TCRdb's copy keeps in-frame clones and lacks some. This sample has about 490,000 clones, with 76% found just once. Sequencing was carried out using PBMCs. The receptors originated from a woman in her thirties or forties in good health. Some clones in this sample may be carry-over from other donors' samples.

This sequence joins TRBV28 and TRBJ1-2, with a tentative D call TRBD1 (6 bases). This CDR3 is 14 amino acids long. Per germline, CDR1 MDHEN and CDR2 SYDVKM. V lost 5 bases to trimming and J lost 2 bases, with 12 bases between them. The CDR3, as DNA: TGTGCCAGCAGTGACAGGTCTCTGAACTATGGCTACACCTTC. Translated: CASSDRSLNYGYTF.

This clone was seen ten or more times. Other DNA sequences from this sample encode an identical CDR3 as well. The CDR3 DNA sequence: TGTGCCAGCAGCTTGGGGCCGGGAGAACAGCCCCAGCATTTT. It encodes CASSLGPGEQPQHF. The rearrangement uses TRBV5-6 and TRBJ1-5, with no clear D. Germline CDR1 reads SGHDT; CDR2 reads YYEEEE. V was trimmed by 0 bases and J by 7 bases, leaving 11 bases between them. This CDR3 comprises 14 residues.

This clone was seen only a few times. The rearrangement links TRBV7-9 to TRBJ2-2; TRBD1 matches at 9 bases. The V gene's germline CDR1 is SEHNR and CDR2 FQNEAQ (reference sequence). CDR3 length: 16 amino acids. With 0 bases clipped from V and 6 bases from J, the junction kept 5 bases outside the gene matches. The CDR3 sequence: CASSLAGTGSPGELFF. In nucleotides, the CDR3 is TGTGCCAGCAGCTTAGCGGGGACAGGGAGTCCCGGGGAGCTGTTTTTT.

This chain uses TRBV2 with TRBJ2-3, with D uncertain. CDR1 and CDR2 (germline): SNHLY, FYNNEI. The CDR3 has 14 amino acids. The V and J ends lost 3 bases and 4 bases respectively, with 11 bases between them. The CDR3 loop reads CASSDTRVPDTQYF. CDR3 nucleotides: TGTGCCAGCAGTGATACTCGGGTCCCAGATACGCAGTATTTT.

The chain combines TRBV7-3 with TRBJ2-2; D might be TRBD1 (5 bases). The germline gives CDR1 SGHTA, CDR2 FQGTGA. The CDR3 spans 15 residues. Trimming shortened V by 5 bases and J by 6 bases, and 16 bases separated the two germline ends. This CDR3 is CASSPQGFPSGELFF. The CDR3 DNA sequence: TGTGCCAGCAGCCCTCAGGGTTTTCCTTCCGGGGAGCTGTTTTTT.

This chain joins TRBV6-5 and TRBJ1-3, with D perhaps matching TRBD1 (6 bases). V lost 5 bases and J lost 0, with 11 bases in between. Germline-derived CDR1 and CDR2 are MNHEY and SVGAGI. The CDR3 is made up of 15 amino acids. CDR3 in DNA: TGTGCCAGCAGTAAAGGACAGAACTCTGGAAACACCATATATTTT. Protein product: CASSKGQNSGNTIYF.

As regards this clone: The identical CDR3 is also encoded by other nucleotide sequences in the sample. The chain carries TRBV7-9 and TRBJ1-5, with D possibly matching TRBD1 (5 bases). CDR1 and CDR2 from the germline V gene are SEHNR and FQNEAQ (reference sequence). The CDR3 has 13 residues. V was shortened by 5 bases and J by 4 bases, with 9 bases between the two germline ends. The DNA of the CDR3 is TGTGCCAGCAGCCGCGAGGGGAATCAGCCCCAGCATTTT. It codes for CASSREGNQPQHF.

J is TRBJ1-1 and V is TRBV5-1; D remains unclear. V lost 0 bases to trimming and J lost 5 bases, with 5 bases between them. The CDR3 covers 12 residues. Germline V gene lookup returns CDR1 SGHRS and CDR2 YFSETQ. CDR3 sequence (DNA): TGCGCCAGCAGCTTGGTCGGGACTGAAGCTTTCTTT. It encodes CASSLVGTEAFF.

This sequence joins TRBV6-1 and TRBJ2-5, with D tentatively TRBD1 or TRBD2 (5 bases each). V was shortened by 4 bases and J by 1 base, with 19 bases between the two germline ends. This CDR3 is 17 amino acids long. Per germline, CDR1 MNHNS and CDR2 SASEGT. As DNA, the CDR3 is TGTGCCAGCAGTGCTCCCCTCGGGACCATATCCCAAGAGACCCAGTACTTC. Residues: CASSAPLGTISQETQYF.

The V gene is TRBV5-6, the J gene TRBJ1-4, with no clear D. The CDR3 is 15 residues long. CDR1 is SGHDT and CDR2 is YYEEEE in the germline V gene. Trimming stripped 0 bases from V and 8 bases from J, with 14 bases between. The CDR3 nucleotides read TGTGCCAGCAGCTTGGTGGCACTAGAGAGGGAAAAACTGTTTTTT. It translates to CASSLVALEREKLFF. Combining the CDR3 with reference TRBV5-6 and TRBJ1-4 gives the whole variable domain DAGVTQSPTHLIKTRGQQVTLRCSPKSGHDTVSWYQQALGQGPQFIFQYYEEEERQRGNFPDRFSGHQFPNYSSELNVNALLLGDSALYLCASSLVALEREKLFFGSGTQLSVL.

The J gene is TRBJ2-7, the V gene TRBV2, with TRBD1 matching 7 bases. Per the germline V gene, CDR1 is SNHLY and CDR2 is FYNNEI. The CDR3 extends over 15 amino acids. J gave up 0 bases and V 6 bases, and 8 bases lay outside the gene matches. CDR3 sequence reads: CASRLGQASSYEQYF. Here the CDR3 DNA reads TGTGCCAGCAGACTCGGACAGGCCAGCTCCTACGAGCAGTACTTC.

This clone showed up just a few times. V usage is TRBV4-3 and J usage is TRBJ1-3; D remains ambiguous. CDR1 and CDR2 (germline): LGHNA, YSLEER. This CDR3 has 15 amino acids. V was shortened by 1 base and J by 0 bases, with 7 bases between the two germline ends. The CDR3 nucleotides read TGCGCCAGCAGCCAAGGAGTTCGCTCTGGAAACACCATATATTTT. It translates to CASSQGVRSGNTIYF.

Comments on this clone: Other DNA variants within this sample encode the same CDR3. The chain couples TRBV2 to TRBJ1-4, with D perhaps matching TRBD1 (5 bases). This CDR3 contains 13 residues. Between the trimmed V and J ends, which lost 5 bases and 5 bases, there was a span of 9 bases. CDR1 and CDR2 (germline): SNHLY, FYNNEI. DNA of the CDR3: TGTGCCAGCAGTAGGGGATTAAATGAAAAACTGTTTTTT. Translation gives CASSRGLNEKLFF.